What follows are 23 T cell receptor beta chains derived from one specimen sequenced in a study of T-cell reconstitution after alpha-beta-depleted transplantation in children. Construction of the TCRbeta library involved unique molecular identifiers. TCRdb used MiXCR to reprocess the PCR reads, holding one entry per CDR3 protein. Found here are 400,000 to 450,000 distinct CDR3 sequences, around 46% of them singletons; the top ten hold under 35%. Here the sequenced sample was PBMCs, taken before TCRalphabeta/CD19-depleted stem cell transplant. Receptors originate from a girl aged 2-10 years with aplastic anemia, due to receive a stem cell transplant.

The gene calls are TRBV10-2 and TRBJ1-5; D not resolved. Germline CDR1 reads WSHSY; CDR2 reads SAAADI. V was pared by 8 bases and J by 1 base, with 15 bases between. CDR3 length equals 15 residues. The CDR3 reads CASLVAQWSNQPQHF. The CDR3 bases are TGCGCCAGCTTAGTCGCCCAGTGGAGCAATCAGCCCCAGCATTTT.

The J gene is TRBJ2-7, the V gene TRBV7-2, with D tentatively TRBD2 (7 bases). In germline, CDR1 is SGHTA, CDR2 FQGNSA. The CDR3 sequence is 13 residues long. V lost 3 bases to trimming and J lost 6 bases, with 12 bases between them. The CDR3 spells CASSFGGAGEQYF. The CDR3 nucleotides read TGTGCCAGCAGCTTTGGGGGGGCGGGCGAGCAGTACTTC.

This clonotype was detected only a few times. The genes are TRBV30 and TRBJ2-1; D uncertain. Germline V lookup: CDR1 GTSNPN, CDR2 SVGIG (reference sequence). This CDR3 contains 11 residues. Trimming took 2 bases from V and 12 from J, leaving 11 bases between them. CDR3 in amino acids: CAWSLPERQFF. For the CDR3, the DNA is TGTGCCTGGAGTTTGCCAGAGAGGCAGTTCTTC.

The chain couples TRBV5-1 to TRBJ2-7; tentatively, D is TRBD1 or TRBD2 (5 bases each). This CDR3 region has 14 residues. Germline V gene sequence: CDR1 SGHRS, CDR2 YFSETQ. Trimming pared 7 bases from V and 5 bases from J, leaving 19 bases between. The CDR3 region is CASAGTGLGDEQYF. CDR3 coding DNA: TGCGCCAGCGCCGGGACGGGTCTCGGCGACGAGCAGTACTTC.

Ten or more counts support this clonotype. This chain uses TRBV15 with TRBJ2-5; D is perhaps TRBD1 or TRBD2 (5 bases each). The CDR3 totals 15 residues. The V gene's germline CDR1 is LNHNV and CDR2 YYDKDF (reference sequence). Trimming removed 4 bases from V and 2 bases from J, with 14 bases in between. The CDR3 DNA reads TGTGCCACCAGCACAATCCCGGGACCTCAAGAGACCCAGTACTTC. Its translation is CATSTIPGPQETQYF.

The chain is built from TRBV7-9 and TRBJ1-1, with no clear D. The CDR3 extends over 14 amino acids. V lost 5 bases and J lost 10, with 20 bases in between. Germline assignment: CDR1 SEHNR and CDR2 FQNEAQ (reference sequence). CDR3 nucleotide sequence: TGTGCCAGCAGCCCCAATGCACCCCCCGGAGGAGCTTTCTTT. Its translation: CASSPNAPPGGAFF.

The chain employs TRBV28 and TRBJ2-7; D is possibly TRBD1 or TRBD2 (5 bases each). This CDR3 comprises 11 residues. In germline, CDR1 is MDHEN, CDR2 SYDVKM. V lost 9 bases to trimming and J lost 8 bases, with 14 bases between them. The CDR3 DNA reads TGTGCCAGTAGGCAGGGAGCAAAGCAGTACTTC. Its translation is CASRQGAKQYF.

This clonotype was found once. V gene TRBV28 combines with J gene TRBJ2-7; D might be TRBD1 or TRBD2, each matching 5 bases. V dropped 2 bases and J dropped 2 bases, with 13 bases sitting between them. There are 15 residues in the CDR3. Germline assignment: CDR1 MDHEN and CDR2 SYDVKM. The CDR3 protein is CASSLGREGAYEQYF. CDR3 bases: TGTGCCAGCAGTTTAGGTCGGGAAGGGGCCTACGAGCAGTACTTC.

This chain uses TRBV18 with TRBJ2-5; the D gene is possibly TRBD2 (5 bases). Germline assignment: CDR1 KGHSH and CDR2 LQKENI. The CDR3 runs 14 residues. Trimming pared 2 bases from V and 7 bases from J, leaving 14 bases between. In DNA form, the CDR3 reads TGTGCCAGCTCACCAATGACCCCCGGAGGGACCCAGTACTTC. Protein: CASSPMTPGGTQYF. Complete variable domain (other parts from reference TRBV18 and TRBJ2-5): NAGVMQNPRHLVRRRGQEARLRCSPMKGHSHVYWYRQLPEEGLKFMVYLQKENIIDESGMPKERFSAEFPKEGPSILRIQQVVRGDSAAYFCASSPMTPGGTQYFGPGTRLLVL.

This chain uses TRBV12-3 or TRBV12-4 with TRBJ2-7; weak D call: TRBD1 (5 bases). CDR3 length: 11 amino acids. V dropped 5 bases and J dropped 6 bases, with 8 bases sitting between them. CDR3 amino acids: CASSAGFEQYF. CDR3 DNA sequence: TGTGCCAGCAGTGCAGGGTTCGAGCAGTACTTC.

To note about this clonotype: A much larger clone differs from this one at a single base, so this may be a read error. V and J are TRBV20-1 and TRBJ2-5; D unresolved. The CDR3 runs 11 residues. The ends were cut back, 3 bases at V and 7 bases at J, with 9 bases in the middle. Germline V gene data show CDR1 as DFQATT and CDR2 as SNEGSKA (reference sequence). CDR3 protein: CSARGWGTQYF. The DNA of the CDR3 is TGCAGTGCTAGGGGGTGGGGGACCCAGTACTTC.

This clonotype was picked up many times. The chain employs TRBV25-1 and TRBJ2-7; tentatively, D is TRBD2 (5 bases). Trimming took off 1 base at V and 7 bases at J, with 14 bases between the two ends. The CDR3 runs to 14 residues. CDR1 is MGHDK and CDR2 is SYGVNS in the germline V gene. This CDR3 reads CASSEWERGREQYF. The CDR3 region has the DNA TGTGCCAGCAGTGAATGGGAGCGAGGGCGAGAGCAGTACTTC.

Turning to this clonotype: A far larger clone is a single base away, which makes a read error likely. The J gene is TRBJ2-3, the V gene TRBV5-1, with a tentative D call TRBD2 (6 bases). The CDR3 covers 12 residues. Germline V gives CDR1 SGHRS, CDR2 YFSETQ. In DNA, the CDR3 is TGCGCCAGCAGCTTGGGGCGGGATATGCAGTATTTT. Encoded protein: CASSLGRDMQYF.

Worth noting for this clonotype: A read error may be the cause here, since a much bigger clone is one base away. No conserved phenylalanine or tryptophan ends this CDR3, so it is likely a read error. The gene calls are TRBV7-9 and TRBJ1-5, with D unclear. The CDR3 contains 12 residues. V was trimmed by 6 bases and J by 1 base, leaving 4 bases between them. Germline V lookup: CDR1 SEHNR, CDR2 FQNEAQ (reference sequence). CDR3 DNA sequence: TGTGCCAGCAGTCAGAGCAATCAGCCCCAGCATCTT. Amino acids: CASSQSNQPQHL.

The table lists this clonotype with a count of one. The chain combines TRBV20-1 with TRBJ2-5; D might be TRBD1 (6 bases). Germline assignment: CDR1 DFQATT and CDR2 SNEGSKA (reference sequence). The CDR3 is 14 residues long. Trimming pared 2 bases from V and 5 bases from J, leaving 15 bases between. The CDR3 region has the DNA TGCAGTGCTAGAAGAGGACAGAGTCGGGAGACCCAGTACTTC. This encodes CSARRGQSRETQYF.

This clonotype was recorded many times. The J gene is TRBJ2-5, the V gene TRBV5-1; D is unresolved. The germline V and J ends were trimmed by 4 bases and 2 bases, with 12 bases remaining between them. This CDR3 is built from 14 residues. The germline CDR1 and CDR2 sequences are SGHRS and YFSETQ. The CDR3 sequence is CASSHLSRQETQYF. The CDR3, as DNA: TGCGCCAGCAGCCACTTGTCACGGCAAGAGACCCAGTACTTC.

The rearrangement uses TRBV3-1 and TRBJ2-1; 13 bases align to TRBD2. CDR1 LGHDT and CDR2 YNNKEL come from the germline V gene (reference sequence). This CDR3 has 15 residues. Losses at the gene ends were 6 bases for V and 10 bases for J; bases not matched to a gene: 9. The CDR3 DNA reads TGTGCCAGCAGGAGCGGGACTAGCGGGACAAGGGAGCAGTTCTTC. It encodes CASRSGTSGTREQFF.

The V and J genes are TRBV20-1 and TRBJ2-1, with TRBD2 matching over 9 bases. CDR1 DFQATT and CDR2 SNEGSKA come from the germline V gene (reference sequence). With 2 bases clipped from V and 4 bases from J, the junction kept 18 bases outside the gene matches. The CDR3 runs to 19 residues. CDR3 coding DNA: TGCAGTGCTAGACCACAAGGACTAGCGATCCCCTCGACTTACAATGAGCAGTTCTTC. The encoded protein is CSARPQGLAIPSTYNEQFF.

The chain is built from TRBV7-8 and TRBJ2-7; 8 nucleotides line up with TRBD1. V dropped 5 bases and J dropped 6; count of bases not matched to a gene: 9. Germline V gene data show CDR1 as SGHVS and CDR2 as FQNEAQ. This CDR3 is built from 14 residues. CDR3 DNA sequence: TGTGCCAGCAGCCATGGACAGGGCAGGGGCGAGCAGTACTTC. This codes for CASSHGQGRGEQYF. Supplemented by reference TRBV7-8 and TRBJ2-7, the full variable domain reads GAGVSQSPRYKVAKRGQDVALRCDPISGHVSLFWYQQALGQGPEFLTYFQNEAQLDKSGLPSDRFFAERPEGSVSTLKIQRTQQEDSAVYLCASSHGQGRGEQYFGPGTRLTVT.

This clonotype was observed a single time. This chain joins TRBV7-9 and TRBJ1-1; no clear D. Trimming took off 2 bases at V and 6 bases at J, with 7 bases between the two ends. The germline gives CDR1 SEHNR, CDR2 FQNEAQ (reference sequence). This CDR3 has 12 amino acids. CDR3 loop: CASSLQVPEAFF. The CDR3 DNA sequence: TGTGCCAGCAGCTTACAGGTCCCTGAAGCTTTCTTT.

Ten or more counts support this clonotype. J is TRBJ2-1 and V is TRBV7-3; D gene unclear. V was pared by 0 bases and J by 8 bases, with 8 bases between. This CDR3 comprises 13 residues. Germline CDR1 SGHTA, CDR2 FQGTGA. CDR3 DNA: TGTGCCAGCAGCTTAACAGCAGTTGATGAGCAGTTCTTC. Translation gives CASSLTAVDEQFF.

This clonotype has a handful of counts. The J gene is TRBJ1-5, the V gene TRBV27; D perhaps matches TRBD1 (5 bases). The germline V gene encodes CDR1 MNHEY and CDR2 SMNVEV (reference sequence). V shed 6 bases and J shed 6 bases, with 18 bases lying between them. This CDR3 region has 15 residues. The CDR3 DNA reads TGTGCCAGCAGCCCCGAGGCCTTGAGGGGTCAGCCCCAGCATTTT. It specifies CASSPEALRGQPQHF.

The chain is built from TRBV6-1 and TRBJ2-3; TRBD2 agrees at 11 bases. This CDR3 has 16 amino acids. V lost 6 bases to trimming and J lost 0 bases; unmatched junction nucleotides: 5. Germline V gives CDR1 MNHNS, CDR2 SASEGT. As DNA, the CDR3 is TGTGCCAGCAGGATTCGGACTAGCGGGAGCACAGATACGCAGTATTTT. Translated, it gives CASRIRTSGSTDTQYF.